This passage covers 26 T cell receptor beta chains from one sample sequenced in a study of blood T cells in healthy people across ages. Primers used in a second PCR of roughly 6 to 12 cycles were a sample-barcoded 5' primer and a J-beta primer mix. TCRdb recomputed calls from the 5' RACE reads with MiXCR, one row per CDR3 protein. The repertoire has 700,000 to 850,000 distinct CDR3 sequences, roughly 53% of them found once; the top ten carry about 38%. The specimen sequenced was blood. The receptors here all came from a man older than 75 in good health.

The chain employs TRBV9 and TRBJ2-7; 11 bases align to TRBD2. Per germline, CDR1 SGDLS and CDR2 YYNGEE. J lost 4 bases, V lost 0 bases, and 3 bases had no gene match. The CDR3 runs to 15 residues. CDR3 coding DNA: TGTGCCAGCAGCGTAGGACTAGCGGGACAATACGAGCAGTACTTC. It yields the protein CASSVGLAGQYEQYF.

This clonotype showed up just a few times. The rearrangement links TRBV20-1 to TRBJ2-7, with D unresolved. V gave up 6 bases and J gave up 2 bases, with 11 bases separating them. This CDR3 spans 12 amino acids. CDR1 and CDR2 (germline): DFQATT, SNEGSKA (reference sequence). The CDR3 loop reads CSAKQPPYEQYF. The CDR3 bases are TGCAGTGCCAAACAGCCCCCCTACGAGCAGTACTTC.

The chain combines TRBV12-3 or TRBV12-4 with TRBJ2-3; TRBD1 is a possible D gene (5 bases). Trimming shortened V by 7 bases and J by 2 bases, and 13 bases separated the two germline ends. The CDR3 consists of 14 residues. DNA of the CDR3: TGTGCCAGCACCACGAGACAGTTCACAGATACGCAGTATTTT. Protein: CASTTRQFTDTQYF.

The sample holds one count of this clonotype. The J gene is TRBJ1-2, the V gene TRBV2; no clear D. The CDR3 covers 11 residues. Trimming cost V 2 bases and J 10 bases, with 8 bases left between them. Germline V gene lookup returns CDR1 SNHLY and CDR2 FYNNEI. CDR3 residues: CASSESYVYTF. The CDR3 region has the DNA TGTGCCAGCAGTGAAAGTTACGTCTACACCTTC.

This clonotype was detected only a few times. The J gene is TRBJ2-5, the V gene TRBV6-5, with 15 bases matching TRBD2. This CDR3 spans 13 amino acids. V lost 6 bases to trimming and J lost 11 bases; unmatched junction nucleotides: 4. The germline gives CDR1 MNHEY, CDR2 SVGAGI. The CDR3 coding sequence is TGTGCCAGCAGGGGAGGACTAGCGGGAGGGCAGTACTTC. The encoded protein is CASRGGLAGGQYF.

The count of this clonotype is one. The chain uses TRBV10-3 and TRBJ2-1; tentatively, D is TRBD1 (5 bases). Germline CDR1 reads ENHRY; CDR2 reads SYGVKD. This CDR3 has 16 residues. The V gene lost 4 bases and the J gene lost 2 bases, with 15 bases spanning the gap. CDR3 in DNA: TGTGCCATCAGTGGCCCCAGGGTAGGCCCCTACAATGAGCAGTTCTTC. It translates to CAISGPRVGPYNEQFF.

Here the CDR3 reads CASSYQQAGGETQYF. The DNA for the CDR3 is TGCGCCAGCAGCTACCAACAGGCGGGGGGAGAGACCCAGTACTTC. The genes are TRBV5-1 and TRBJ2-7; 8 nucleotides match TRBD2. The J call may be faulty, since TRBJ2-5 better matches the DNA end. The CDR3 has 15 residues. Per germline, CDR1 SGHRS and CDR2 YFSETQ.

The sample holds a few counts of this clonotype. The gene calls are TRBV12-3 or TRBV12-4 and TRBJ1-2; possible D gene TRBD1, 5 bases. The germline V and J ends were trimmed by 4 bases and 4 bases, with 16 bases remaining between them. The CDR3 runs 15 residues. The CDR3 nucleotides read TGTGCCAGCAGTTACCCGGGCCGGGGCCTCTATGGCTACACCTTC. Its translation is CASSYPGRGLYGYTF.

The V and J genes are TRBV29-1 and TRBJ1-2; weak D call: TRBD1 (5 bases). Germline CDR1 and CDR2: SQVTM and ANQGSEA. V was clipped by 5 bases and J by 3 bases, with 19 bases between them. The CDR3 contains 15 residues. The CDR3: CSVTPSLRGDYGYTF. CDR3 in DNA: TGCAGCGTTACGCCCTCCTTGCGGGGGGACTATGGCTACACCTTC.

This CDR3 is CASSKPGPTAYEQYF. The CDR3 region has the DNA TGTGCCAGCAGCAAACCGGGACCGACCGCCTACGAGCAGTACTTC. The chain has TRBV21-1 and TRBJ2-4. The J call may not be correct, given that the DNA end is closer to TRBJ2-7. TRBV21-1 represents a pseudogene. This CDR3 region has 15 residues.

This chain joins TRBV5-1 and TRBJ1-1, with 7 bases lining up with TRBD1. The V segment lost 2 bases and the J segment 6 bases; nucleotides outside the gene matches: 7. Germline V gene data show CDR1 as SGHRS and CDR2 as YFSETQ. The CDR3 covers 14 residues. The CDR3 bases are TGCGCCAGCAGCTTAACAGGGGCAGACGCTGAAGCTTTCTTT. This translates into CASSLTGADAEAFF. The variable domain in full, with the rest retrieved from reference TRBV5-1 and TRBJ1-1, is KAGVTQTPRYLIKTRGQQVTLSCSPISGHRSVSWYQQTPGQGLQFLFEYFSETQRNKGNFPGRFSGRQFSNSRSEMNVSTLELGDSALYLCASSLTGADAEAFFGQGTRLTVV.

The chain uses TRBV4-2 and TRBJ2-2; TRBD2 matches 11 bases. With 5 bases clipped from V and 8 bases from J, the junction kept 4 bases outside the gene matches. This CDR3 is built from 14 residues. CDR1 and CDR2 from the germline V gene are LGHNA and YNFKEQ. The CDR3 bases are TGTGCCAGCAGCTTCGGGACTAGCGGTGGGGAGCTGTTTTTT. Translation gives CASSFGTSGGELFF.

CDR3 sequence reads: CAWRGTLANVLTF. The CDR3 DNA sequence: TGTGCCTGGAGGGGGACTCTGGCCAACGTCCTGACTTTC. The gene calls are TRBV30 and TRBJ2-6, with a weak D call TRBD2 (6 bases). In germline, CDR1 is GTSNPN, CDR2 SVGIG (reference sequence). This CDR3 spans 13 amino acids. Trimming removed 3 bases at V and 6 bases at J, with 9 bases between.

This clonotype was detected ten times or more. The chain recombines TRBV6-2 or TRBV6-3 with TRBJ2-1; 8 bases agree with TRBD2. CDR1 MNHEY and CDR2 SVGEGT come from the germline V gene. Trimming took 3 bases from V and 7 from J; bases not matched to a gene: 14. There are 17 residues in the CDR3. CDR3 DNA: TGTGCCAGCAGTTATCCCCTGTCCCGAGCGGGAGAAAATGAGCAGTTCTTC. Amino acids: CASSYPLSRAGENEQFF.

The chain recombines TRBV10-3 with TRBJ2-3, with a weak D call TRBD2 (5 bases). Trimming left V 6 bases short and J 5 bases short, with 6 bases between. The germline V gene has CDR1 ENHRY and CDR2 SYGVKD. The CDR3 spans 11 residues. Here the CDR3 DNA reads TGTGCCATCAGGGGAGTAGATACGCAGTATTTT. As protein: CAIRGVDTQYF.

This chain joins TRBV7-2 and TRBJ1-1; D may be TRBD1 (6 bases). The CDR3 runs 14 residues. The V end lost 6 bases, the J end lost 7 bases, and 18 bases lay between the germline ends. The germline V gene has CDR1 SGHTA and CDR2 FQGNSA. The CDR3 DNA reads TGTGCCAGCAGTTCGGGACAATTGGTCCGTGAAGCTTTCTTT. It yields the protein CASSSGQLVREAFF. The variable domain in full, with the rest retrieved from reference TRBV7-2 and TRBJ1-1, is GAGVSQSPSNKVTEKGKDVELRCDPISGHTALYWYRQSLGQGLEFLIYFQGNSAPDKSGLPSDRFSAERTGGSVSTLTIQRTQQEDSAVYLCASSSGQLVREAFFGQGTRLTVV.

This clonotype was seen many times. The chain uses TRBV9 and TRBJ2-6; D assignment may be TRBD1 or TRBD2 (5 bases each). This CDR3 has 16 residues. Germline lookup yields CDR1 SGDLS and CDR2 YYNGEE. V was trimmed by 3 bases and J by 0 bases, leaving 10 bases between them. The CDR3 DNA reads TGTGCCAGCAGCGGGGGACGGAGCTCTGGGGCCAACGTCCTGACTTTC. This sequence encodes CASSGGRSSGANVLTF.

The chain joins TRBV3-1 to TRBJ2-5; TRBD2 agrees at 12 bases. Germline CDR1 reads LGHDT; CDR2 reads YNNKEL (reference sequence). The junction had 5 bases not matched to a gene; V was cut back by 4 bases and J by 5 bases. The CDR3 has 15 residues. Written as DNA, the CDR3 is TGTGCCAGCAGCCGGACTAGCGGGAAGCAGGAGACCCAGTACTTC. Translation gives CASSRTSGKQETQYF.

This rearrangement joins TRBV5-6 to TRBJ2-6, with TRBD1 identical over 8 bases. Germline loops: CDR1 SGHDT, CDR2 YYEEEE. The CDR3 length is 18 residues. J was trimmed by 0 bases and V by 2 bases; bases with no gene match: 7. As DNA, the CDR3 is TGTGCCAGCAGCTTTTTCGGGACAGGTCCCTCTGGGGCCAACGTCCTGACTTTC. Residues: CASSFFGTGPSGANVLTF.

This clonotype was counted only a few times. V usage is TRBV5-1 and J usage is TRBJ1-2, with 7 bases lining up with TRBD1. Trimming at V came to 6 bases and at J to 7 bases, leaving 12 bases not matched to a gene. There are 14 residues in the CDR3. Germline assignment: CDR1 SGHRS and CDR2 YFSETQ. The CDR3 coding sequence is TGCGCCAGCACCCATGATGACAGGGAGGCTGGCTACACCTTC. This gives the protein CASTHDDREAGYTF. The whole variable domain, filled in from reference TRBV5-1 and TRBJ1-2, reads KAGVTQTPRYLIKTRGQQVTLSCSPISGHRSVSWYQQTPGQGLQFLFEYFSETQRNKGNFPGRFSGRQFSNSRSEMNVSTLELGDSALYLCASTHDDREAGYTFGSGTRLTVV.

The chain joins TRBV20-1 to TRBJ2-7; 8 positions match TRBD1. The trim removed 6 bases at V and 3 bases at J, leaving 10 bases unmatched. Germline V gene data show CDR1 as DFQATT and CDR2 as SNEGSKA (reference sequence). This CDR3 has 14 residues. This CDR3 reads CSAPLQGVSYEQYF. CDR3 DNA: TGCAGTGCCCCCTTACAGGGGGTGAGCTACGAGCAGTACTTC.

The gene calls are TRBV4-1 and TRBJ1-1; D remains ambiguous. Germline CDR1 is MGHRA and CDR2 is YSYEKL. This CDR3 is built from 14 residues. The V end was cut by 3 bases, the J end by 1 base, with 9 bases between. As DNA, the CDR3 is TGCGCCAGCAGCCAGGTCACACGGAACACTGAAGCTTTCTTT. This sequence encodes CASSQVTRNTEAFF.

The rearrangement joins TRBV29-1 to TRBJ2-4; D unresolved. The J call is uncertain, as TRBJ2-7 better fits the DNA end. CDR1 SQVTM and CDR2 ANQGSEA come from the germline V gene. This CDR3 has 14 residues. The CDR3 DNA reads TGCAGCGTGGGTGTAGGCCTCCAAAGGAACGAGCAGTACTTC. Protein: CSVGVGLQRNEQYF.

The genes are TRBV6-6 and TRBJ1-2, with D hard to call. CDR1 and CDR2 (germline): MNHNY, SVGAGI (reference sequence). The CDR3 covers 14 residues. Trimming took 2 bases from V and 5 from J, leaving 12 bases between them. CDR3 protein: CASSYGEGEYGYTF. CDR3 DNA: TGTGCCAGCAGTTACGGGGAGGGAGAGTATGGCTACACCTTC.

Points on this clonotype: The DNA is left out, because the CDR3 cannot be placed on it with certainty; the CDR3 is given as TCRdb lists it. The chain uses TRBV29-1 and TRBJ2-3; the table's D gene call, TRBD2, was not cross checked with the DNA. The CDR3 is 14 amino acids in total, end residues counted. The V gene's germline CDR1 is SQVTM and CDR2 ANQGSEA. The CDR3 sequence: CSVASGTPFRDAYF.

For this clonotype: Just one base apart from a much larger clone, this may be a read error. This sequence joins TRBV5-1 and TRBJ2-1; D is unresolved. V was trimmed by 2 bases and J by 0 bases, leaving 9 bases between them. The CDR3 sequence is 15 residues long. CDR1 and CDR2 from the germline V gene are SGHRS and YFSETQ. The CDR3 loop reads CASSFVRSSYNEQFF. The DNA for the CDR3 is TGCGCCAGCAGCTTTGTACGAAGCTCCTACAATGAGCAGTTCTTC.